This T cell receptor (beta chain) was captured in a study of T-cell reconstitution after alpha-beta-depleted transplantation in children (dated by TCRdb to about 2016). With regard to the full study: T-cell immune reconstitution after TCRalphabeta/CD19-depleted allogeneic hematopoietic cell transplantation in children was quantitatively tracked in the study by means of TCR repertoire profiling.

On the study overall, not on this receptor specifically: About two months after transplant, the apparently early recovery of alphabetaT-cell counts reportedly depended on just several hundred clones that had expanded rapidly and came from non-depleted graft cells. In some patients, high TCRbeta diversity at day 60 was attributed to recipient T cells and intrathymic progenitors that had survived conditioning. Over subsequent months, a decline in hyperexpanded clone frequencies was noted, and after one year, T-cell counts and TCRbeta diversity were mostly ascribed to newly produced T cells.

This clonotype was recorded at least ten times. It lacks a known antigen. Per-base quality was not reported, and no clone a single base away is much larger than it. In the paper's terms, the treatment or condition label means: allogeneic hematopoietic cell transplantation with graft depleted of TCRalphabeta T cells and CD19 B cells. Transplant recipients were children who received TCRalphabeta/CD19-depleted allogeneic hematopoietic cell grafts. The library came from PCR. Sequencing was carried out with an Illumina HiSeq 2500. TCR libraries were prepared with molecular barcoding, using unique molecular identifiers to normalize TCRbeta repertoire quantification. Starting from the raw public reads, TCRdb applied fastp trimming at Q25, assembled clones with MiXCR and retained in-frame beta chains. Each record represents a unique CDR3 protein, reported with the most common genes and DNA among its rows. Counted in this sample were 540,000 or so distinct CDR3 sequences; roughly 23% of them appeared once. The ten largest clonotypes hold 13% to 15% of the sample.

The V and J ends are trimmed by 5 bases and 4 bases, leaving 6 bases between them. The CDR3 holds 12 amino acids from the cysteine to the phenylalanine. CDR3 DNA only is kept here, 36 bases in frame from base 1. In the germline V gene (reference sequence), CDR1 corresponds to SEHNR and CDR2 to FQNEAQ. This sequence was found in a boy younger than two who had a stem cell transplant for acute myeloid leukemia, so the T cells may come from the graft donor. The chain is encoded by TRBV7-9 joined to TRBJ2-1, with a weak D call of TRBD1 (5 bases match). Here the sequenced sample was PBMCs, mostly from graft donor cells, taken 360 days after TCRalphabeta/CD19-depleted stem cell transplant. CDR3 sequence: CASSRQYNEQFF. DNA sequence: TGTGCCAGCAGCCGACAGTACAATGAGCAGTTCTTC.